This T cell receptor (beta chain) was documented in a study of human T cells and chemical hapten exposure. Overall study: Small pooled library volume differences mainly caused per-sample TCR yield variation.

The CDR3 totals 17 residues. Trimming removed 4 bases from V and 8 bases from J; junction bases left unmatched: 12. This clonotype appeared many times. Time point: pre-sensitization, week 0. Treatment denoted: therapeutic diphenylcyclopropenone sensitization with weekly scalp DPC. Blood was collected ahead of every patch test applied. The study's library attached unique molecular identifiers to single cDNA molecules. TCRdb redid the calling of the RACE reads with MiXCR, one entry per CDR3 protein. The sample carries tens of thousands of distinct CDR3 sequences, over 9% recorded once. V is TRBV12-3 or TRBV12-4 and J is TRBJ2-1; 12 bases fit TRBD2. This clonotype was sampled from a middle-aged man with alopecia areata. Some clones in this sample may be carry-over from other donors' samples. This specimen consisted of whole blood, obtained in connection with sensitization to the hapten diphenylcyclopropenone (DPC). Written as DNA, the CDR3 is TGTGCCAGCAGTTCTTTCGGACTAGCGGGAATAGTGGATGAGCAGTTCTTC. Amino acids: CASSSFGLAGIVDEQFF.